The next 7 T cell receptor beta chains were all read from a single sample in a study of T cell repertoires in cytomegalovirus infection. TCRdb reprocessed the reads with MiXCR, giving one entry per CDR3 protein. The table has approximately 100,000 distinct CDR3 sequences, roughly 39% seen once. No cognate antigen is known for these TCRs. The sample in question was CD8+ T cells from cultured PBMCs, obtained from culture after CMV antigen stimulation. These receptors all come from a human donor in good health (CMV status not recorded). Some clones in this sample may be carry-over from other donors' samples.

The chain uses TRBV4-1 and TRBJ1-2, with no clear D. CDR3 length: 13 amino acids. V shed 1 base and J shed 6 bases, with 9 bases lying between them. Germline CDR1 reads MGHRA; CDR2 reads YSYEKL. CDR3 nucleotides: TGCGCCAGCAGCCAAGTATCTGGGGATGGCTACACCTTC. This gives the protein CASSQVSGDGYTF.

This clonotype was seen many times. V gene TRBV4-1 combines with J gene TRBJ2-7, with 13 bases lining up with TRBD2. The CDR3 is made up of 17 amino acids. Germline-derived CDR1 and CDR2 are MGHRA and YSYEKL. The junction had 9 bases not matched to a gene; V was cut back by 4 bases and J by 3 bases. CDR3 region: CASSPSGTSGDYYEQYF. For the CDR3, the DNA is TGCGCCAGCAGCCCAAGCGGGACTAGCGGGGACTACTACGAGCAGTACTTC.

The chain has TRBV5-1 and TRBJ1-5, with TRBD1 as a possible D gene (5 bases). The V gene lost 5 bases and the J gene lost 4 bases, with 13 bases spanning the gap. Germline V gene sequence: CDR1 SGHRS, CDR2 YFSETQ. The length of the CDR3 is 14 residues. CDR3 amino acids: CASRETVDNQPQHF. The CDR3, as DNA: TGCGCCAGCAGAGAGACAGTCGATAATCAGCCCCAGCATTTT.

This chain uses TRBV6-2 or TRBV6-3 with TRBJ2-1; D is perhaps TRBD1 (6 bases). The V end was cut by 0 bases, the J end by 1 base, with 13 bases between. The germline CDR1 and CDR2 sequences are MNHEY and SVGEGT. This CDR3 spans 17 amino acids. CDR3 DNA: TGTGCCAGCAGTTACTCGAGGGGGTTACGATCCTACAATGAGCAGTTCTTC. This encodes CASSYSRGLRSYNEQFF.

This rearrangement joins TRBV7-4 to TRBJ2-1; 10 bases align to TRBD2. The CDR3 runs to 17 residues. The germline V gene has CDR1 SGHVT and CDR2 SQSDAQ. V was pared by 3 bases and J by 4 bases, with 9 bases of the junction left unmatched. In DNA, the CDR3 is TGTGCCAGCAGCTTTCCCAGCGGGGGGGAGTCATACAATGAGCAGTTCTTC. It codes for CASSFPSGGESYNEQFF.

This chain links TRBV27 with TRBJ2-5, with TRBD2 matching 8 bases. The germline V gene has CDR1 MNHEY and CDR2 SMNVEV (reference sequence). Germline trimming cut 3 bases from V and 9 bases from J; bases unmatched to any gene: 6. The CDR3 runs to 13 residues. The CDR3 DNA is TGTGCCAGCAGTTTCATCGGTAGCGGGGCCCAGTACTTC. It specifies CASSFIGSGAQYF.

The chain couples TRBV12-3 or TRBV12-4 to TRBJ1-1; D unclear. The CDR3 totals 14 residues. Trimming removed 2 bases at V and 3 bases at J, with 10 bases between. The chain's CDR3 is CASSLWEGDTEAFF. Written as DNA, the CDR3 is TGTGCCAGCAGTTTATGGGAAGGAGACACTGAAGCTTTCTTT.